Sequencing of this T cell receptor (beta chain) was carried out in a study of blood T cell repertoires in COVID-19. The overall study: Italy, Spain and the United States were the sources of the convalescent and acute COVID-19 samples. T cells, B-cell-depleted T cells, or PBMCs supplied cDNA or gDNA.

The CDR3 sequence is 15 residues long. CDR1 is SNHLY and CDR2 is FYNNEI in the germline V gene. Trimming shortened V by 7 bases and J by 6 bases, and 19 bases separated the two germline ends. Per the authors' pipeline: By means of reference gene primer amplification, nucleated cell counts were estimated. Assay: immunoSEQ multiplex PCR; the TCRdb copy retains only in-frame clones and omits some. V, J and clone size derive from that table, while D and trimming were established from the DNA sequence. In the table there are some 230,000 clones, roughly 84% of which are singletons. This TCR was recovered from a man in his forties with acute or convalescent COVID-19. The sequenced sample was peripheral blood. This chain joins TRBV2 and TRBJ1-3, with a weak D call TRBD1 (6 bases). CDR3 region: CASTSGTNQPNTIYF. The CDR3 region has the DNA TGTGCCAGCACCTCAGGGACAAATCAACCAAACACCATATATTTT.